The clone carrying this TCR beta chain occurred many times. Its antigen is undetermined. The sample originates from a study of naive and memory T cell subsets. Overall study findings and caveats: The RNA method is potentially sensitive to activation and differentiation changes.

Ligated cDNA underwent four rounds of PCR with nested alpha and beta constant region primers and SP2. TCRdb ran MiXCR on the 5' RACE reads and lists one entry per CDR3 protein. The sample yields about 56,000 distinct CDR3 sequences, 7.6% seen once. An oligonucleotide containing a UMI was ligated to the 3' end of TCR cDNA. Adult healthy volunteers gave 2.5 ml peripheral blood for whole-blood RNA. Reverse transcription used DNase-treated unsorted total RNA, aiming for about 1 to 1000 ng. CDR1 is DFQATT, CDR2 SNEGSKA, per germline (reference sequence). The CDR3 length is 15 residues. V shed 1 base and J 5 bases; nucleotides not matched to a gene: 5.

V gene TRBV20-1 combines with J gene TRBJ2-1, with TRBD2 identical over 10 bases. This sequence originates from a female donor in good health. The chain's CDR3 is CSARVPAGGHNEQFF. The DNA of the CDR3 is TGCAGTGCTAGAGTCCCAGCGGGGGGGCACAATGAGCAGTTCTTC.